This T cell receptor beta chain was observed in a study of cytomegalovirus exposure and HLA in healthy donors. Study-level results: Analysis performed later showed TCR beta chains linked to HLA being more clonally expanded than equally common others. There were a few CMV-associated chains whose specificity for CMV antigens was confirmed in vitro. The later analysis indicated that the majority of CMV-associated TCR beta chains appeared HLA-restricted.

The PCR was carried out with 60 Vbeta primers and 13 Jbeta primers. Some clones are missing from TCRdb's copy, which holds only in-frame ones; the method was immunoSEQ multiplex PCR. Its listing shows 200,000 or so clones. This CDR3 spans 16 amino acids. Looked up from germline, CDR1 is SGHVS and CDR2 is FNYEAQ. Trimming left V 2 bases short and J 9 bases short, with 20 bases between. Points on this clone: Its target is not known.

The chain recombines TRBV7-6 with TRBJ2-1; D is perhaps TRBD1 (7 bases). The clonotype comes from a boy aged 5 to 17 in good health and CMV-seronegative. The specimen was PBMCs. The CDR3 DNA reads TGTGCCAGCAGCTTATTGGGGAACGGGCAGGGGGGTGAGCAGTTCTTC. Translated: CASSLLGNGQGGEQFF.